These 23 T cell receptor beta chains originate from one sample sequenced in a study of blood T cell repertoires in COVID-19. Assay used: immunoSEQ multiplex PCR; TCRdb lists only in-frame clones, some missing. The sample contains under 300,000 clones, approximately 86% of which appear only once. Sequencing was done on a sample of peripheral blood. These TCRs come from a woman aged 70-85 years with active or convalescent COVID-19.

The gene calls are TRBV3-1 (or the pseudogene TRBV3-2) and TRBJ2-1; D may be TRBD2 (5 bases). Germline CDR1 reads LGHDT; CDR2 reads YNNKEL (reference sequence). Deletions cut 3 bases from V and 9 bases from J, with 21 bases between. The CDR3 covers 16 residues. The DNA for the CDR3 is TGTGCCAGCAGCCAGCTCGGGGTATCCGTATCGAGTGAGCAGTTCTTC. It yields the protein CASSQLGVSVSSEQFF.

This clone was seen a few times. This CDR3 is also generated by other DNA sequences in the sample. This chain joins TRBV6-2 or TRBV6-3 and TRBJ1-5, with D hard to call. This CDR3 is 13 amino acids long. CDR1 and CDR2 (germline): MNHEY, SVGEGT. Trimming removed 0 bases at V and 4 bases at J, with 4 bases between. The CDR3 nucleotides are TGTGCCAGCAGTTACTCCTTGAATCAGCCCCAGCATTTT. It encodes CASSYSLNQPQHF.

CDR3 bases: TGTGCCAGCAGTCAAGCACTTGATAATTCACCCCTCCACTTT. Protein product: CASSQALDNSPLHF. This chain links TRBV6-6 with TRBJ1-6, with no clear D. The CDR3 contains 14 residues. Per germline, CDR1 MNHNY and CDR2 SVGAGI (reference sequence). Trimming took off 5 bases at V and 5 bases at J, with 10 bases between the two ends.

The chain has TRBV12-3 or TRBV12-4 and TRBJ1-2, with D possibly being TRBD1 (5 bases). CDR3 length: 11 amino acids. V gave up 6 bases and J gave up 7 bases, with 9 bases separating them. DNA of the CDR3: TGTGCCAGCAGGGGGAGGGGTGGCTACACCTTC. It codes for CASRGRGGYTF.

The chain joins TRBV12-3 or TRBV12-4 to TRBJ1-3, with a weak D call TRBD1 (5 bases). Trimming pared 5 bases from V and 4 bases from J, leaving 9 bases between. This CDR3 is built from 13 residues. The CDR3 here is CASSRTTGNTIYF. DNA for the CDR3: TGTGCCAGCAGTAGGACAACCGGAAACACCATATATTTT.

The CDR3 reads CASSAGESYNSPLHF. The CDR3 bases are TGTGCCAGCAGCGCAGGGGAGTCCTATAATTCACCCCTCCACTTT. This sequence joins TRBV6-6 and TRBJ1-6; possible D gene TRBD1, 6 bases. Trimming took 6 bases from V and 1 from J, leaving 10 bases between them. Germline V gene lookup returns CDR1 MNHNY and CDR2 SVGAGI (reference sequence). The CDR3 is 15 amino acids.

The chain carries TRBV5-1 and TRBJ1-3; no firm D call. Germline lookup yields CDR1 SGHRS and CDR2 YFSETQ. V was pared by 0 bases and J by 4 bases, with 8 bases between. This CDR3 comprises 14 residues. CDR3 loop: CASSLEARGNTIYF. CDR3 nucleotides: TGCGCCAGCAGCTTGGAGGCGAGGGGAAACACCATATATTTT.

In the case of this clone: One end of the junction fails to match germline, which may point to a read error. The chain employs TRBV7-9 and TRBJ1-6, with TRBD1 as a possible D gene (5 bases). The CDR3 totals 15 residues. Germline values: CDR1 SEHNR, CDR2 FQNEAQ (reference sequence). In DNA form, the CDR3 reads TGTGCCAGCGGCTTGCCGGGACTGATTAATTCACCCCTCCACTTT. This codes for CASGLPGLINSPLHF.

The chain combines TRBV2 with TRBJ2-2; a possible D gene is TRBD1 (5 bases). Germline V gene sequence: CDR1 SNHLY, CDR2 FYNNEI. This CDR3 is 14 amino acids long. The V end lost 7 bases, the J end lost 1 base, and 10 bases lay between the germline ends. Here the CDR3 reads CASNIDRNTGELFF. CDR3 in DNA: TGTGCCAGCAATATAGACAGGAACACCGGGGAGCTGTTTTTT.

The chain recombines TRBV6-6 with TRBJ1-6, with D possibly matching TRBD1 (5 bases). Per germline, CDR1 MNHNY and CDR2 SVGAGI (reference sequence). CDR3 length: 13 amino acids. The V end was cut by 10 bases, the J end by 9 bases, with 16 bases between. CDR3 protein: CAISGEEGSPLHF. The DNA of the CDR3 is TGTGCCATCTCGGGGGAGGAAGGTTCACCCCTCCACTTT.

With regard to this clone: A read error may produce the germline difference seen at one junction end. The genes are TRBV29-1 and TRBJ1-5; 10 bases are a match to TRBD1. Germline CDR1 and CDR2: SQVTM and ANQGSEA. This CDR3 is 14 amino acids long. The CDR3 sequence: CSVKEGQGNQPQHF. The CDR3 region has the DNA TGCAGCGTTAAAGAGGGACAGGGGAATCAGCCCCAGCATTTT.

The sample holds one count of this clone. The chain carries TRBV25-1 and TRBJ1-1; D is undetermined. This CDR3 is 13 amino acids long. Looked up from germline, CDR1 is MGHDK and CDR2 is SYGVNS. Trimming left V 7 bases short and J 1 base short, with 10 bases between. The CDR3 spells CASTFTANTEAFF. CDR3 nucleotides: TGTGCCAGCACTTTCACAGCGAACACTGAAGCTTTCTTT.

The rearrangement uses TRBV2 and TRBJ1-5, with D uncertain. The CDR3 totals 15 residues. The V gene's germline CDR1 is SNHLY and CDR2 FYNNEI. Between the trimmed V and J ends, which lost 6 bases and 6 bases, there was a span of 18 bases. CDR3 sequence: CASRPARGPGQPQHF. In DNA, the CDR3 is TGTGCCAGCAGGCCCGCCAGAGGGCCCGGTCAGCCCCAGCATTTT.

CDR3 coding DNA: TGTGCCAGCAGCCGGGCAGGGGGATTGACCTACGAGCAGTACTTC. Residues: CASSRAGGLTYEQYF. This chain connects TRBV7-9 to TRBJ2-7; the match to TRBD1 covers 7 bases. V shed 5 bases and J 2 bases; nucleotides not matched to a gene: 9. The CDR3 covers 15 residues. Germline CDR1 and CDR2: SEHNR and FQNEAQ (reference sequence). Filled out from reference TRBV7-9 and TRBJ2-7, the complete variable domain reads DTGVSQNPRHKITKRGQNVTFRCDPISEHNRLYWYRQTLGQGPEFLTYFQNEAQLEKSRLLSDRFSAERPKGSFSTLEIQRTEQGDSAMYLCASSRAGGLTYEQYFGPGTRLTVT.

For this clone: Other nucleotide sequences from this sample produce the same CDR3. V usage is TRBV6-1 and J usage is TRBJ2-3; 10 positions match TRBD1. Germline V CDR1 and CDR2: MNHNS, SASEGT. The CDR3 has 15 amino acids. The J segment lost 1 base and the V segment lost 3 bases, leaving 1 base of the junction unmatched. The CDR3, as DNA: TGTGCCAGCAGTGAGGGGACAGGGGGCACAGATACGCAGTATTTT. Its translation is CASSEGTGGTDTQYF.

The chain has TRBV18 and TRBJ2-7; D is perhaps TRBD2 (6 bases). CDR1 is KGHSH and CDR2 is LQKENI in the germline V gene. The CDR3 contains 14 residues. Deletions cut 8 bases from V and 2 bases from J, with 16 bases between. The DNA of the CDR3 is TGTGCCAGCGGATCTAGGGACTCCCCCTACGAGCAGTACTTC. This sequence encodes CASGSRDSPYEQYF.

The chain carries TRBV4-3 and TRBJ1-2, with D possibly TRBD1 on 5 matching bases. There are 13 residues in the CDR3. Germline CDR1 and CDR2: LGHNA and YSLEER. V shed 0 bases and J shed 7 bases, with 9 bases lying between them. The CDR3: CASSQEAGPGYTF. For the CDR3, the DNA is TGCGCCAGCAGCCAAGAGGCAGGGCCTGGCTACACCTTC.

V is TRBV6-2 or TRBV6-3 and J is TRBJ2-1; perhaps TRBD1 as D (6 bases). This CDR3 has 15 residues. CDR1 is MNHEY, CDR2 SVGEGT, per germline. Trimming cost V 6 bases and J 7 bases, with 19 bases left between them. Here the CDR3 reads CASSTGTLGRNEQFF. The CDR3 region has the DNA TGTGCCAGCAGCACCGGGACACTAGGCAGAAATGAGCAGTTCTTC.

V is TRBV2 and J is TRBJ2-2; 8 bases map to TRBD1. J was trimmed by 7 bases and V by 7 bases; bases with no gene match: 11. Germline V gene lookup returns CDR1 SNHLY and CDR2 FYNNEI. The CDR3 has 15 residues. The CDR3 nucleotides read TGTGCCAGCACCAGCAGCAGGACAGGGATCGGGGAGCTGTTTTTT. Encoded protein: CASTSSRTGIGELFF. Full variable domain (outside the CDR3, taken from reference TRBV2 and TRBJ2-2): EPEVTQTPSHQVTQMGQEVILRCVPISNHLYFYWYRQILGQKVEFLVSFYNNEISEKSEIFDDQFSVERPDGSNFTLKIRSTKLEDSAMYFCASTSSRTGIGELFFGEGSRLTVL.

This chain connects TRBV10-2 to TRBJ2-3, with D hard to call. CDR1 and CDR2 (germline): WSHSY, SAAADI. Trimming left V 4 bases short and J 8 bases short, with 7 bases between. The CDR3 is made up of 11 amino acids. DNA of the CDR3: TGCGCCAGCAGTGGCGTTGGTACGCAGTATTTT. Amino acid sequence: CASSGVGTQYF.

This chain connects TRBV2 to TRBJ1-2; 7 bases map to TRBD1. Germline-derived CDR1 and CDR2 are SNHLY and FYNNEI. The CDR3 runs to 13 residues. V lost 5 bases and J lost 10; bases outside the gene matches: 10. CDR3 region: CASSPTGPKDYTF. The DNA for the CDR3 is TGTGCCAGCAGTCCGACAGGGCCCAAAGACTACACCTTC.

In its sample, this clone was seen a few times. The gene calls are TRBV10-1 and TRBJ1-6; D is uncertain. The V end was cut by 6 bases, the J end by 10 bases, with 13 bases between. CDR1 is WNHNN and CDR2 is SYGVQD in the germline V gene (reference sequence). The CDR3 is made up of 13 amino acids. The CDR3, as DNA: TGCGCCAGCAGGACAACGGAAGGATCACCCCTCCACTTT. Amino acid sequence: CASRTTEGSPLHF.

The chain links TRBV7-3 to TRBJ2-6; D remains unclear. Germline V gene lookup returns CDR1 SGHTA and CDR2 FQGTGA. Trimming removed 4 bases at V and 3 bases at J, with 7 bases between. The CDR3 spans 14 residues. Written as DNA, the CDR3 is TGTGCCAGCAGCTCCACCGGTGGGGCCAACGTCCTGACTTTC. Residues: CASSSTGGANVLTF.